This is a list of T cell receptor beta chains from one sample in a study of T cells expressing NK-cell markers. From the 5' RACE reads, TCRdb lists one entry per CDR3 protein and no DNA. The sample totals hundreds of thousands of distinct CDR3 sequences. The sample taken for sequencing was blood T cells: a sorted CD56 or NKG2C T cell subset, CD4+ or CD8+ T cells, or bulk PBMC T cells (not recorded which). The receptors were gathered from a woman between 18 and 69 years old in good health. Both conserved end residues are part of each CDR3.

V: TRBV5-1
J: TRBJ1-4
CDR3: CASRGLENEKLFF

V: TRBV18
J: TRBJ2-7
CDR3: CASSPRALSYEQYF

V: TRBV27
J: TRBJ1-2
CDR3: CASSNTGSRYYGYTF

V: TRBV3-1
J: TRBJ1-1
CDR3: CASSQDWGGSTEAFF

V: TRBV4-3
J: TRBJ2-4
CDR3: CASSTTGTKNIQYF

V: TRBV2
J: TRBJ1-2
CDR3: CASSVLETSYGYTF

V: TRBV20-1
J: TRBJ1-1
CDR3: CSARDKGKGTEAFF

V: TRBV20-1
J: TRBJ1-5
CDR3: CSASLRGNQPQHF

V: TRBV6-1
J: TRBJ2-7
CDR3: CASRAAGTGSYEQYF

V: TRBV5-4
J: TRBJ2-7
CDR3: CASSLGIAGEGLKRAYEQYF

V: TRBV10-3
J: TRBJ1-5
CDR3: CAISVDRDQPQHF

V: TRBV27
J: TRBJ2-3
CDR3: CATRASTDTQYF

V: TRBV20-1
J: TRBJ1-5
CDR3: CSARERIHSNQPQHF